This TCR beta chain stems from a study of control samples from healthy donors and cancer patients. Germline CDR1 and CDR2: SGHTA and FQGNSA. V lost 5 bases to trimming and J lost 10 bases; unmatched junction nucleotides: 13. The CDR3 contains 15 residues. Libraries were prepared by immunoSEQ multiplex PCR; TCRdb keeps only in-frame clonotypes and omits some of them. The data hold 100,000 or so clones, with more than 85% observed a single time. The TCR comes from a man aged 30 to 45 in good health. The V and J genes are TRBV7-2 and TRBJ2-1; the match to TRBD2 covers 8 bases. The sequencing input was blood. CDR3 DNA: TGTGCCAGCAGCCCAGATCCTACTAGCGGCCTGGAGCAGTTCTTC. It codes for CASSPDPTSGLEQFF.